What follows are 25 T cell receptor beta chains derived from one specimen sequenced in a study of T cells after yellow fever vaccination. TCRdb processed the 5' RACE reads anew with MiXCR; each CDR3 protein has one entry. Here the sample spans some 220,000 distinct CDR3 sequences, around 3.1% being singletons. The sequenced sample was CD4+ T cells sorted from PBMCs, obtained 10 days after the yellow fever booster vaccination. These receptors all stem from a man younger than 35 who received the YFV17D yellow fever vaccine.

This clonotype has a handful of counts. V usage is TRBV5-1 and J usage is TRBJ1-2; possibly TRBD1 for D (6 bases). The CDR3 is 15 residues long. The germline V and J ends were trimmed by 1 base and 7 bases, with 17 bases remaining between them. CDR1 is SGHRS and CDR2 is YFSETQ in the germline V gene. The CDR3 region has the DNA TGCGCCAGCAGCTTGTTCGGGGGCCCCACCGGTGGCTACACCTTC. Residues: CASSLFGGPTGGYTF.

In this sample, this clonotype turned up a few times. V and J are TRBV10-3 and TRBJ2-1, with D hard to call. The CDR3 covers 15 residues. Germline V CDR1 and CDR2: ENHRY, SYGVKD. Deletions cut 2 bases from V and 5 bases from J, with 13 bases between. The CDR3 region has the DNA TGTGCCATCAGTGAGAAACAGACCATTAACAATGAGCAGTTCTTC. This translates into CAISEKQTINNEQFF.

The table lists this clonotype with many counts. This rearrangement joins TRBV5-6 to TRBJ1-5, with TRBD1 matching 9 bases. CDR1 is SGHDT, CDR2 YYEEEE, per germline. Losses at the gene ends were 4 bases for V and 11 bases for J; bases not matched to a gene: 10. This CDR3 comprises 14 residues. CDR3: CASSLGQGSSAQHF. Written as DNA, the CDR3 is TGTGCCAGCAGCCTGGGACAGGGATCTTCGGCCCAGCATTTT.

The rearrangement links TRBV9 to TRBJ1-4; 10 bases are shared with TRBD1. Losses at the gene ends were 0 bases for V and 5 bases for J; bases not matched to a gene: 4. The CDR3 has 16 amino acids. CDR1 and CDR2 (germline): SGDLS, YYNGEE. The CDR3 DNA reads TGTGCCAGCAGCGTAGGTCCGGGACAGGGGAATGAAAAACTGTTTTTT. This sequence encodes CASSVGPGQGNEKLFF.

The chain couples TRBV6-6 to TRBJ1-2; 7 positions match TRBD1. Germline-derived CDR1 and CDR2 are MNHNY and SVGAGI (reference sequence). The V segment lost 6 bases and the J segment 6 bases; nucleotides outside the gene matches: 7. The CDR3 totals 13 residues. The DNA of the CDR3 is TGTGCCAGCAGGAGCGACAGGGTGGATGGCTACACCTTC. Translated, it gives CASRSDRVDGYTF.

The sample holds many counts of this clonotype. The chain joins TRBV7-2 to TRBJ2-2; 9 nucleotides line up with TRBD1. Germline assignment: CDR1 SGHTA and CDR2 FQGNSA. J gave up 6 bases and V 5 bases, and 4 bases lay outside the gene matches. The CDR3 is made up of 14 amino acids. DNA for the CDR3: TGTGCCAGCAGCCAACAGGGGGCTCCCGGGGAGCTGTTTTTT. Translated, it gives CASSQQGAPGELFF.

This clonotype was seen ten or more times. The V and J genes are TRBV20-1 and TRBJ2-3; 10 bases align to TRBD2. CDR3 length: 15 amino acids. Trimming took 0 bases from V and 4 from J; bases not matched to a gene: 4. The germline V gene encodes CDR1 DFQATT and CDR2 SNEGSKA (reference sequence). CDR3 sequence (DNA): TGCAGTGCTAGAGATCGGCTAGCGGGGGCAGATACGCAGTATTTT. Amino acids: CSARDRLAGADTQYF.

This clonotype was picked up a small number of times. The CDR3 region is CASSFRGSWNEKLFF. The DNA for the CDR3 is TGTGCCAGCAGTTTCAGGGGGAGCTGGAATGAAAAACTGTTTTTT. The chain combines TRBV12-3 or TRBV12-4 with TRBJ1-4; 7 bases match TRBD1. V was clipped by 3 bases and J by 5 bases; unmatched bases: 6. CDR3 length: 15 residues.

This clonotype was recorded many times. One end of the junction is discordant with germline, which a read error may explain. The gene calls are TRBV7-7 and TRBJ2-5; 7 bases map to TRBD1. The length of the CDR3 is 13 residues. From germline, CDR1 is SSHAT and CDR2 FNYEAQ (reference sequence). The CDR3 sequence is CASSNDREETQYF. For the CDR3, the DNA is TGTGCTAGCAGCAACGACAGGGAAGAGACCCAGTACTTC.

The table lists this clonotype with many counts. The chain has TRBV4-3 and TRBJ2-2; D call uncertain. Germline V gene sequence: CDR1 LGHNA, CDR2 YSLEER. The V end lost 0 bases, the J end lost 5 bases, and 7 bases lay between the germline ends. The CDR3 is 14 amino acids. The CDR3 bases are TGCGCCAGCAGCCAAGAAAGGAGAACCGGGGAGCTGTTTTTT. This codes for CASSQERRTGELFF.

This clonotype was observed a few times. This sequence joins TRBV7-2 and TRBJ1-2; 9 bases match TRBD1. This CDR3 is built from 14 residues. In germline, CDR1 is SGHTA, CDR2 FQGNSA. V was pared by 5 bases and J by 7 bases, with 8 bases of the junction left unmatched. CDR3 sequence: CASSATGGAAGYTF. The CDR3 DNA follows: TGTGCCAGCAGCGCTACAGGGGGCGCAGCTGGCTACACCTTC.

There are many counts of this clonotype. V is TRBV7-2 and J is TRBJ2-3; D not resolved. CDR3 size: 14 residues. Trimming stripped 3 bases from V and 3 bases from J, with 10 bases between. Germline V gene sequence: CDR1 SGHTA, CDR2 FQGNSA. The CDR3 sequence: CASSFRVLTDTQYF. CDR3 in DNA: TGTGCCAGCAGCTTTCGGGTCTTAACAGATACGCAGTATTTT. The full variable domain, in which reference TRBV7-2 and TRBJ2-3 provide the parts outside the CDR3, is GAGVSQSPSNKVTEKGKDVELRCDPISGHTALYWYRQSLGQGLEFLIYFQGNSAPDKSGLPSDRFSAERTGGSVSTLTIQRTQQEDSAVYLCASSFRVLTDTQYFGPGTRLTVL.

Ten or more counts support this clonotype. The chain links TRBV9 to TRBJ2-5; the D gene is possibly TRBD2 (6 bases). The V and J ends lost 0 bases and 5 bases respectively, with 11 bases between them. The CDR3 has 14 amino acids. Germline loops: CDR1 SGDLS, CDR2 YYNGEE. CDR3 loop: CASSVGQGRETQYF. In DNA form, the CDR3 reads TGTGCCAGCAGCGTAGGCCAAGGGAGGGAGACCCAGTACTTC.

This clonotype came up many times. The chain joins TRBV12-3 or TRBV12-4 to TRBJ1-5; D is uncertain. CDR3 length: 13 amino acids. The V end lost 3 bases, the J end lost 3 bases, and 6 bases lay between the germline ends. The CDR3 DNA sequence: TGTGCCAGCAGTTTTCGACCCAATCAGCCCCAGCATTTT. Translated: CASSFRPNQPQHF.

The rearrangement uses TRBV12-3 or TRBV12-4 and TRBJ1-2; D is perhaps TRBD1 (5 bases). V lost 0 bases and J 3 bases, leaving 8 bases between the germline ends. The CDR3 has 14 amino acids. CDR3 nucleotide sequence: TGTGCCAGCAGTTTAGCTGGACACGACTATGGCTACACCTTC. Translated: CASSLAGHDYGYTF.

Only a few counts were recorded for this clonotype. The chain recombines TRBV6-2 or TRBV6-3 with TRBJ1-5; tentatively, D is TRBD1 (5 bases). The germline V gene encodes CDR1 MNHEY and CDR2 SVGEGT. This CDR3 is 15 amino acids long. Deletions cut 6 bases from V and 2 bases from J, with 14 bases between. The CDR3 coding sequence is TGTGCCAGCAGGGTCATCGGGGCTGGCAATCAGCCCCAGCATTTT. Its protein product is CASRVIGAGNQPQHF.

This clonotype was recorded at least ten times. The chain combines TRBV11-2 with TRBJ1-2, with 9 bases lining up with TRBD1. J lost 4 bases, V lost 5 bases, and 2 bases had no gene match. Germline loops: CDR1 SGHAT, CDR2 FQNNGV. The CDR3 is made up of 13 amino acids. Written as DNA, the CDR3 is TGTGCCAGCAGCCCGGGACAGGGCTATGGCTACACCTTC. It specifies CASSPGQGYGYTF. The whole variable domain, filled in from reference TRBV11-2 and TRBJ1-2, reads EAGVAQSPRYKIIEKRQSVAFWCNPISGHATLYWYQQILGQGPKLLIQFQNNGVVDDSQLPKDRFSAERLKGVDSTLKIQPAKLEDSAVYLCASSPGQGYGYTFGSGTRLTVV.

This clonotype was counted ten times or more. The chain recombines TRBV9 with TRBJ2-1; TRBD2 aligns across 8 bases. CDR1 is SGDLS and CDR2 is YYNGEE in the germline V gene. The CDR3 totals 17 residues. J was trimmed by 0 bases and V by 1 base; bases with no gene match: 6. The CDR3 DNA follows: TGTGCCAGCAGCGTATTTTGGACTAGCCGCTCCTACAATGAGCAGTTCTTC. The encoded protein is CASSVFWTSRSYNEQFF. Supplemented by reference TRBV9 and TRBJ2-1, the full variable domain reads DSGVTQTPKHLITATGQRVTLRCSPRSGDLSVYWYQQSLDQGLQFLIQYYNGEERAKGNILERFSAQQFPDLHSELNLSSLELGDSALYFCASSVFWTSRSYNEQFFGPGTRLTVL.

This clonotype was observed a few times. The chain is built from TRBV12-3 or TRBV12-4 and TRBJ2-7, with D possibly being TRBD1 or TRBD2 (6 bases each). CDR3 length: 17 amino acids. The V gene lost 0 bases and the J gene lost 0 bases, with 15 bases spanning the gap. This CDR3 is CASSLALRGDDSYEQYF. The DNA of the CDR3 is TGTGCCAGCAGTTTAGCGCTTAGGGGGGACGACTCCTACGAGCAGTACTTC.

The table lists this clonotype with many counts. The V and J genes are TRBV12-3 or TRBV12-4 and TRBJ2-7, with 7 bases matching TRBD1. J was trimmed by 1 base and V by 7 bases; bases with no gene match: 10. This CDR3 is built from 15 residues. The CDR3 sequence: CASNPEGARSYEQYF. CDR3 DNA sequence: TGTGCCAGCAACCCTGAGGGGGCACGGTCCTACGAGCAGTACTTC.

This sequence joins TRBV5-4 and TRBJ2-5; 7 bases match TRBD2. J was trimmed by 2 bases and V by 4 bases; bases with no gene match: 11. Germline lookup yields CDR1 SGHNT and CDR2 YYREEE (reference sequence). CDR3 length equals 16 residues. This CDR3 reads CASSPPGGRAQETQYF. DNA for the CDR3: TGTGCCAGCAGCCCCCCGGGGGGTCGGGCTCAAGAGACCCAGTACTTC. Full variable domain (remainder filled in from reference TRBV5-4 and TRBJ2-5): ETGVTQSPTHLIKTRGQQVTLRCSSQSGHNTVSWYQQALGQGPQFIFQYYREEENGRGNFPPRFSGLQFPNYSSELNVNALELDDSALYLCASSPPGGRAQETQYFGPGTRLLVL.

This clonotype has at least ten counts. V is TRBV4-3 and J is TRBJ2-7; a weak D match, TRBD1 (5 bases). Trimming left V 0 bases short and J 3 bases short, with 12 bases between. CDR1 LGHNA and CDR2 YSLEER come from the germline V gene. This CDR3 is built from 15 residues. CDR3 region: CASSQEQYRRYEQYV. CDR3 DNA: TGCGCCAGCAGCCAAGAACAATACAGGCGCTACGAGCAGTACGTC.

This clonotype came up many times. The chain employs TRBV4-3 and TRBJ1-2; D not resolved. This CDR3 is 16 amino acids long. The V end lost 1 base, the J end lost 2 bases, and 14 bases lay between the germline ends. Germline V CDR1 and CDR2: LGHNA, YSLEER. CDR3 nucleotides: TGCGCCAGCAGCCAAGCCGTTGAAGGGATAAACTATGGCTACACCTTC. Translated, it gives CASSQAVEGINYGYTF.

The V and J genes are TRBV3-1 and TRBJ2-1; weak D call: TRBD1 (5 bases). The CDR3 loop spans 15 amino acids. Trimming cost V 0 bases and J 5 bases, with 11 bases left between them. Germline V lookup: CDR1 LGHDT, CDR2 YNNKEL (reference sequence). Here the CDR3 DNA reads TGTGCCAGCAGCCAAGATTCCGCAGGGAACAATGAGCAGTTCTTC. Translating gives CASSQDSAGNNEQFF.

This clonotype was detected many times. The chain couples TRBV9 to TRBJ1-5; tentative D call: TRBD1 (5 bases). Germline V gene sequence: CDR1 SGDLS, CDR2 YYNGEE. The V end lost 1 base, the J end lost 0 bases, and 8 bases lay between the germline ends. This CDR3 has 15 residues. The CDR3 sequence is CASSVQGASNQPQHF. The CDR3 DNA sequence: TGTGCCAGCAGCGTACAGGGAGCTAGCAATCAGCCCCAGCATTTT.